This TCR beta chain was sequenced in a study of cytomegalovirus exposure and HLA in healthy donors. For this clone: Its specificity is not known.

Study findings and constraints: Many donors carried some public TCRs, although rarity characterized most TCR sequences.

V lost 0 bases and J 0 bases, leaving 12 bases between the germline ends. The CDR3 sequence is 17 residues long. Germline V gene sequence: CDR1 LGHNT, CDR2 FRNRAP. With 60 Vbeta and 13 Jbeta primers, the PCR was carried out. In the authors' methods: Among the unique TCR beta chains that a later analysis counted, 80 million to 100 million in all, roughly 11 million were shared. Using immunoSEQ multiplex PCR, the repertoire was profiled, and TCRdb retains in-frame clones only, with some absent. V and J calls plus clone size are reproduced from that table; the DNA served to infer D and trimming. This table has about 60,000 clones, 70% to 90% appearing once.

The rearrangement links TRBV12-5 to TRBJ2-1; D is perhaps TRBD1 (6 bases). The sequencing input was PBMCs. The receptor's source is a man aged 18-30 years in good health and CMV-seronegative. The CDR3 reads CASGLVLGQISYNEQFF. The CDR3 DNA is TGTGCTAGTGGTTTGGTACTAGGACAGATCTCCTACAATGAGCAGTTCTTC.